This entry lists 19 T cell receptor beta chains sequenced from one sample in a study of molecular identifiers for immune sequencing clone quantification. Each CDR3 protein is one row after TCRdb ran MiXCR on the PCR reads. This table has about 640,000 distinct CDR3 sequences, around 20% appearing once. The sequenced sample consisted of naive CD8+ T cells from blood, with Jurkat cell RNA spiked in. Subset reported: FACS-sorted CD8+CD4-CCR7+CD45RA+ naive T cells. These receptors were collected from a human donor in good health. Some libraries in this study had Jurkat cell RNA spiked in.

Comments on this clonotype: The CDR3 ends on some other residue instead of the conserved phenylalanine or tryptophan, so this is likely a read error. The CDR3 spells CASREYNEQFL. The CDR3 DNA is TGTGCCAGCAGAGAGTACAATGAGCAGTTCCTC. The genes are TRBV6-6 and TRBJ2-1, with no clear D. This CDR3 spans 11 amino acids. V lost 6 bases, J lost 4 bases, and 4 bases lay in between. Germline CDR1 is MNHNY and CDR2 is SVGAGI (reference sequence).

This clonotype was counted ten times or more. This CDR3 reads CASSRRGRTYEQYF. CDR3 bases: TGTGCCAGCAGCCGCAGGGGCAGGACGTACGAGCAGTACTTC. The rearrangement joins TRBV28 to TRBJ2-7; a weak D match, TRBD1 (6 bases). CDR1 is MDHEN and CDR2 is SYDVKM in the germline V gene. This CDR3 has 14 amino acids. Trimming took 6 bases from V and 4 from J, leaving 16 bases between them.

A word on this clonotype: At one end, the junction sequence differs from germline, possibly due to a read error. The chain combines TRBV4-3 with TRBJ1-1, with unresolved D. CDR3 length equals 13 residues. Germline CDR1 LGHNA, CDR2 YSLEER. CDR3: CASRVGLNTEASF. The CDR3 DNA sequence: TGCGCCAGCAGGGTAGGTCTGAACACTGAAGCTTCCTTT.

On this clonotype itself: With a much larger clone just one base away, this may be a read error. No conserved phenylalanine or tryptophan ends this CDR3, so it is likely a read error. The V call is TRBV5-6, the J call TRBJ2-7; 8 bases agree with TRBD1. Unmatched junction bases numbered 5, after V lost 3 bases and J lost 0 bases. The CDR3 is 15 amino acids. Germline V lookup: CDR1 SGHDT, CDR2 YYEEEE. CDR3 in DNA: TGTGCCAGCAGCTCGGGACAGGCAAGCTCCTACGAGCAGTACTCC. Protein product: CASSSGQASSYEQYS.

The rearrangement joins TRBV20-1 to TRBJ1-2, with D hard to call. The CDR3 spans 15 residues. The germline V gene encodes CDR1 DFQATT and CDR2 SNEGSKA (reference sequence). The V and J ends lost 0 bases and 3 bases respectively, with 14 bases between them. This CDR3 reads CSARDARENHYGYTF. The CDR3, as DNA: TGCAGTGCTAGAGATGCCCGGGAAAACCACTATGGCTACACCTTC.

This clonotype was recorded many times. V gene TRBV7-9 combines with J gene TRBJ2-5, with 7 bases matching TRBD1. CDR1 is SEHNR, CDR2 FQNEAQ, per germline (reference sequence). V lost 4 bases, J lost 5 bases, and 7 bases stayed unmatched. The CDR3 length is 14 residues. As DNA, the CDR3 is TGTGCCAGCAGCTCCTCCGGGACAGCGGAGACCCAGTACTTC. The encoded protein is CASSSSGTAETQYF.

This clonotype has at least ten counts. The chain couples TRBV7-2 to TRBJ2-5; no reliable D call. CDR3 length: 16 residues. The germline V gene encodes CDR1 SGHTA and CDR2 FQGNSA. Trimming left V 5 bases short and J 5 bases short, with 21 bases between. DNA for the CDR3: TGTGCCAGCAGCCCTGCCGCTGGCAATACCGCCGAGACCCAGTACTTC. The encoded protein is CASSPAAGNTAETQYF.

This clonotype was counted many times. The chain couples TRBV28 to TRBJ2-7, with 8 bases aligning to TRBD2. V lost 5 bases to trimming and J lost 5 bases; unmatched junction nucleotides: 14. The CDR3 has 16 residues. Looked up from germline, CDR1 is MDHEN and CDR2 is SYDVKM. This chain's CDR3 is CASSPIAGFPPDEQYF. CDR3 in DNA: TGTGCCAGCAGTCCGATAGCGGGATTCCCCCCCGACGAGCAGTACTTC.

There are many counts of this clonotype. Germline is not matched at one junction end, which may reflect a read error. This chain connects TRBV5-1 to TRBJ2-2; 8 bases fit TRBD1. The CDR3 runs 15 residues. The germline CDR1 and CDR2 sequences are SGHRS and YFSETQ. CDR3 nucleotide sequence: TGTGCCAGCAGCTTAGGACAGGGGAACACCGGGGAGCTGTTTTTT. The encoded protein is CASSLGQGNTGELFF. The full variable domain, rest sourced from reference TRBV5-1 and TRBJ2-2, is KAGVTQTPRYLIKTRGQQVTLSCSPISGHRSVSWYQQTPGQGLQFLFEYFSETQRNKGNFPGRFSGRQFSNSRSEMNVSTLELGDSALYLCASSLGQGNTGELFFGEGSRLTVL.

This clonotype was detected many times. V gene TRBV6-5 combines with J gene TRBJ2-6; 8 nucleotides match TRBD1. Germline V gene lookup returns CDR1 MNHEY and CDR2 SVGAGI. The CDR3 is 20 residues long. The V and J ends lost 1 base and 2 bases, in that order; junction bases with no gene match: 13. The CDR3: CASSYLGTGLARTGANVLTF. The CDR3 region has the DNA TGTGCCAGCAGTTACTTAGGGACAGGATTAGCTAGAACTGGGGCCAACGTCCTGACTTTC.

This clonotype was seen many times. This chain uses TRBV4-1 with TRBJ1-5; maybe TRBD1 (5 bases). The V gene's germline CDR1 is MGHRA and CDR2 YSYEKL. The V gene lost 1 base and the J gene lost 1 base, with 11 bases spanning the gap. The CDR3 covers 16 residues. As DNA, the CDR3 is TGCGCCAGCAGCCAAGTTCGGACACCCAGCAATCAGCCCCAGCATTTT. Translation: CASSQVRTPSNQPQHF.

This clonotype showed up many times. The chain is built from TRBV6-2 or TRBV6-3 and TRBJ2-6, with 7 positions matching TRBD2. The CDR3 has 19 residues. The germline V gene encodes CDR1 MNHEY and CDR2 SVGEGT. V lost 0 bases to trimming and J lost 0 bases; unmatched junction nucleotides: 8. The CDR3 region is CASSYSLRTRNSGANVLTF. DNA of the CDR3: TGTGCCAGCAGTTACTCTCTTCGGACTAGAAACTCTGGGGCCAACGTCCTGACTTTC.

The sample holds many counts of this clonotype. This chain connects TRBV4-2 to TRBJ2-7; possibly TRBD2 for D (6 bases). This CDR3 comprises 17 residues. The V end lost 1 base, the J end lost 0 bases, and 16 bases lay between the germline ends. The germline V gene has CDR1 LGHNA and CDR2 YNFKEQ. The CDR3 DNA follows: TGTGCCAGCAGCCAAGTAGAGGCCCTCGGGAGCTCCTACGAGCAGTACTTC. Protein product: CASSQVEALGSSYEQYF.

This clonotype was seen ten or more times. CDR3 residues: CASSQDSGVWTEAFF. CDR3 nucleotide sequence: TGCGCCAGCAGCCAAGATTCGGGAGTTTGGACTGAAGCTTTCTTT. This chain joins TRBV4-3 and TRBJ1-1; no firm D call. CDR1 and CDR2 (germline): LGHNA, YSLEER. V lost 0 bases, J lost 5 bases, and 13 bases lay in between. The CDR3 totals 15 residues.

This clonotype was recorded at least ten times. V is TRBV7-3 and J is TRBJ2-3, with D possibly TRBD2 on 5 matching bases. The germline V gene encodes CDR1 SGHTA and CDR2 FQGTGA. The CDR3 sequence is 14 residues long. The V end lost 3 bases, the J end lost 5 bases, and 12 bases lay between the germline ends. The DNA of the CDR3 is TGTGCCAGCAGCTTGGTGGGAGAGGAAGATACGCAGTATTTT. It translates to CASSLVGEEDTQYF.

In its sample, this clonotype was seen many times. The genes are TRBV6-2 or TRBV6-3 and TRBJ1-5; D not resolved. The germline CDR1 and CDR2 sequences are MNHEY and SVGEGT. The CDR3 is made up of 15 amino acids. Trimming left V 3 bases short and J 0 bases short, with 9 bases between. The CDR3 protein is CASSYWGNSNQPQHF. Written as DNA, the CDR3 is TGTGCCAGCAGTTATTGGGGAAATAGCAATCAGCCCCAGCATTTT.

As to this clonotype: A much larger clone lies a single base off, so this may be a read error. The J gene is TRBJ1-1, the V gene TRBV6-5, with a tentative D call TRBD1 (6 bases). This CDR3 contains 14 residues. Germline CDR1 MNHEY, CDR2 SVGAGI. V lost 7 bases to trimming and J lost 4 bases, with 16 bases between them. The CDR3 nucleotides are TGTGCCAGCACCCCCGGGGGCAGTAGCACTGAAGCTTTCTTT. Amino acid sequence: CASTPGGSSTEAFF.

This clonotype was seen only a few times. The chain is built from TRBV4-3 and TRBJ1-2; TRBD1 might be the D (5 bases). CDR1 is LGHNA and CDR2 is YSLEER in the germline V gene. The CDR3 is 16 residues long. The ends were cut back, 0 bases at V and 4 bases at J, with 15 bases in the middle. In DNA, the CDR3 is TGCGCCAGCAGCCAAGAAGGTGGTGGGGCGAGCTATGGCTACACCTTC. Protein product: CASSQEGGGASYGYTF.

V gene TRBV30 combines with J gene TRBJ2-1, with D unresolved. Germline V gene data show CDR1 as GTSNPN and CDR2 as SVGIG (reference sequence). Trimming left V 0 bases short and J 9 bases short, with 9 bases between. The CDR3 sequence is 12 residues long. DNA for the CDR3: TGTGCCTGGAGTGTTCGGATGACTGAGCAGTTCTTC. Translating gives CAWSVRMTEQFF.